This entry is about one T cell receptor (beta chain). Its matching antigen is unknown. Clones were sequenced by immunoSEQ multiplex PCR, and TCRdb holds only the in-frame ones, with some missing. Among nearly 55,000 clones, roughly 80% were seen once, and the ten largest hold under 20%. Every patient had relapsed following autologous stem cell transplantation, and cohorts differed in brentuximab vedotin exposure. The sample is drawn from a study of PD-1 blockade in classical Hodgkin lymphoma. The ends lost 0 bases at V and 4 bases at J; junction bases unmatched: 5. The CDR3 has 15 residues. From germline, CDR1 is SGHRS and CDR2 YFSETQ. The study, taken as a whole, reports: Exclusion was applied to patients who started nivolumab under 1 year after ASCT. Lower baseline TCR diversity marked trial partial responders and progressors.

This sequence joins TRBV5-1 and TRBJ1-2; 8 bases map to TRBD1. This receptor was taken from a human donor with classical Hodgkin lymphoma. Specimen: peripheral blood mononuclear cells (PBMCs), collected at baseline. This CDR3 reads CASSLGTGQPYGYTF. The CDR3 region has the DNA TGCGCCAGCAGCTTGGGGACAGGGCAGCCCTATGGCTACACCTTC.